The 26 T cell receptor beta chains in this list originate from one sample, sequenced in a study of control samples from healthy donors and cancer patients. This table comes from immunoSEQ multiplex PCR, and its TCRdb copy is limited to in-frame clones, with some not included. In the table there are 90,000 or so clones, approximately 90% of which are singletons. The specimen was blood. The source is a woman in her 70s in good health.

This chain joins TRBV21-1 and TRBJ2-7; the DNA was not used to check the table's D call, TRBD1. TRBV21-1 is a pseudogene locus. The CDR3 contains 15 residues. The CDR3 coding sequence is TGTGCCAGCAGCAAAGGCCCGGGACAGAGTTTGGAGCAGTACTTC. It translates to CASSKGPGQSLEQYF.

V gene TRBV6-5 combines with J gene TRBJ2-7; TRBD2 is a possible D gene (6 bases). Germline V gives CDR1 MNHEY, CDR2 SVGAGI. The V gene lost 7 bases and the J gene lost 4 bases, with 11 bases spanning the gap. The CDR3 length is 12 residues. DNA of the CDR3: TGTGCCAGCACGGGGGTAAGGTACGAGCAGTACTTC. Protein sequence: CASTGVRYEQYF.

The CDR3 nucleotides read TGTGCCAGCAGTACGGGTCATAGTATCGGCTACGAGCAGTACTTC. Translating gives CASSTGHSIGYEQYF. This rearrangement joins TRBV6-5 to TRBJ2-7; D unclear. V lost 5 bases to trimming and J lost 3 bases, with 17 bases between them. CDR1 and CDR2 from the germline V gene are MNHEY and SVGAGI. The CDR3 spans 15 residues.

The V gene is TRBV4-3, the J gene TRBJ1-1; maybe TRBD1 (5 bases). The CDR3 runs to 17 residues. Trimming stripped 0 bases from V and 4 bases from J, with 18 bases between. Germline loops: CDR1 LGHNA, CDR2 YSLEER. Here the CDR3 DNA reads TGCGCCAGCAGCCAAGATTGGGCCAGGGATCGTTTCACTGAAGCTTTCTTT. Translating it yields CASSQDWARDRFTEAFF.

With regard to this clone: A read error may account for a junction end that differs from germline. The CDR3 sequence is CASTQAGRNEQFF. The CDR3 DNA follows: TGTGCCAGCACCCAAGCGGGGAGGAATGAGCAGTTCTTC. The rearrangement uses TRBV3-1 (or the pseudogene TRBV3-2) and TRBJ2-1; TRBD2 aligns across 7 bases. Germline assignment: CDR1 LGHDT and CDR2 YNNKEL (reference sequence). CDR3 size: 13 residues.

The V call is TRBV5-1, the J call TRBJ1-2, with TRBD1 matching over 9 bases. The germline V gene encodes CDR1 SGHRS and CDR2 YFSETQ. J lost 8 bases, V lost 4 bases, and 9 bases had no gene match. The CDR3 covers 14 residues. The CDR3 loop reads CASSPGQGVLGYTF. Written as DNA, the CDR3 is TGCGCCAGCAGCCCGGGACAGGGCGTTTTAGGCTACACCTTC.

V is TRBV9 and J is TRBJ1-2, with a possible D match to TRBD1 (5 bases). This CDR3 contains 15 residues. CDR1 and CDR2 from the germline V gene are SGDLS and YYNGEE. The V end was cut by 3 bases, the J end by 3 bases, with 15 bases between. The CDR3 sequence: CASSGYRSDYYGYTF. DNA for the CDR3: TGTGCCAGCAGCGGATACAGGTCCGACTACTATGGCTACACCTTC.

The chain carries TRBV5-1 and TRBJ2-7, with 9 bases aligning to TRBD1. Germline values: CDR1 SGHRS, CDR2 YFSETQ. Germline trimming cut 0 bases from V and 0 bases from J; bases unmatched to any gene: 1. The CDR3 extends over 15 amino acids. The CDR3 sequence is CASSLETGGSYEQYF. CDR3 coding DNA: TGCGCCAGCAGCTTGGAGACAGGGGGCTCCTACGAGCAGTACTTC.

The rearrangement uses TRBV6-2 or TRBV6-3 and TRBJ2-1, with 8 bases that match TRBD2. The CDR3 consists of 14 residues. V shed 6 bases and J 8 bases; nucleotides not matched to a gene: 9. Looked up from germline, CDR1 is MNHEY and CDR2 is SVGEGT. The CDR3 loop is CASSSTRGGDEQFF. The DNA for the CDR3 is TGTGCCAGCAGCTCGACTCGGGGGGGAGATGAGCAGTTCTTC.

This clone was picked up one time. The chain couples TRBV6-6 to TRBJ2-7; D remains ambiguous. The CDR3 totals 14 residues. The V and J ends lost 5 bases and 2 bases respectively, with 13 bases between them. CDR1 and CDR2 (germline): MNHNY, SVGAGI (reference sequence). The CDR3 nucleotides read TGTGCCAGCAGTCACGCGGACGGGCCCTACGAGCAGTACTTC. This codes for CASSHADGPYEQYF.

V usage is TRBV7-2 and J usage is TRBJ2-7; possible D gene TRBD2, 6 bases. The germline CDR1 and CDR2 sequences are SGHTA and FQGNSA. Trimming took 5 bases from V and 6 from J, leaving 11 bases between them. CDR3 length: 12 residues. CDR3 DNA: TGTGCCAGCAGCGACCGACTAGGCGAGCAGTACTTC. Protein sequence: CASSDRLGEQYF. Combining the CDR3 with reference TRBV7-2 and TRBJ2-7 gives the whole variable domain GAGVSQSPSNKVTEKGKDVELRCDPISGHTALYWYRQSLGQGLEFLIYFQGNSAPDKSGLPSDRFSAERTGGSVSTLTIQRTQQEDSAVYLCASSDRLGEQYFGPGTRLTVT.

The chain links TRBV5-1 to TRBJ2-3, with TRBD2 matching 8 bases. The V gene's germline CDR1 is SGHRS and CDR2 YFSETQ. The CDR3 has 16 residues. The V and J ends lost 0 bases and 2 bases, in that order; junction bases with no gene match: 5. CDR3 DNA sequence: TGCGCCAGCAGCTTGGGGGTAGCGGGGTTCACAGATACGCAGTATTTT. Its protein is CASSLGVAGFTDTQYF.

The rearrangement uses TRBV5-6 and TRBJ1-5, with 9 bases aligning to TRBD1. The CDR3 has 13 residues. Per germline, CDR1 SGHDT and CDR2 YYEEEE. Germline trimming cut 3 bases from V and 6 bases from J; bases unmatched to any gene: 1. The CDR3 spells CASSSTGGQPQHF. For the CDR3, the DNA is TGTGCCAGCAGCTCGACAGGGGGTCAGCCCCAGCATTTT. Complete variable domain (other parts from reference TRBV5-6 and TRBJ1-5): DAGVTQSPTHLIKTRGQQVTLRCSPKSGHDTVSWYQQALGQGPQFIFQYYEEEERQRGNFPDRFSGHQFPNYSSELNVNALLLGDSALYLCASSSTGGQPQHFGDGTRLSIL.

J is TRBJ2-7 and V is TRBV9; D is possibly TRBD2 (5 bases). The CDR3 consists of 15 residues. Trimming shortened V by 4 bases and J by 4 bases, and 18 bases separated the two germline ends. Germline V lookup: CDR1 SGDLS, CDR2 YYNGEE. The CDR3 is CASSPQLGGVYEQYF. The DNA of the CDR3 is TGTGCCAGCAGCCCGCAACTAGGTGGGGTTTACGAGCAGTACTTC.

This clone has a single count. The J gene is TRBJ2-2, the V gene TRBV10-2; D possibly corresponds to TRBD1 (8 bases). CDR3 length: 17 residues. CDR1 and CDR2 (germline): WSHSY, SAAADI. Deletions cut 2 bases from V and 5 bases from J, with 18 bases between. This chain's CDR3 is CASSEPPGQGGTGELFF. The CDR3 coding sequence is TGCGCCAGCAGTGAGCCACCCGGACAGGGAGGGACCGGGGAGCTGTTTTTT.

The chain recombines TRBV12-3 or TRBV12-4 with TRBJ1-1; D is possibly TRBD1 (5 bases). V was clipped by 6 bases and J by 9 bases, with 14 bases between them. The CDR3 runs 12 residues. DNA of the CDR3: TGTGCCAGCAGCCCGGGACGTAGCAAAGCTTTCTTT. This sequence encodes CASSPGRSKAFF.

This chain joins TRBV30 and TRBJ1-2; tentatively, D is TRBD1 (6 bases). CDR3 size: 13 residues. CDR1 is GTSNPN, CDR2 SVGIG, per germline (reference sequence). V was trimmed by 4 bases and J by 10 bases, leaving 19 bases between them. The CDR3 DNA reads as TGTGCCTGGACCCTACTGGTCACAGGGACCTACACCTTC. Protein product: CAWTLLVTGTYTF.

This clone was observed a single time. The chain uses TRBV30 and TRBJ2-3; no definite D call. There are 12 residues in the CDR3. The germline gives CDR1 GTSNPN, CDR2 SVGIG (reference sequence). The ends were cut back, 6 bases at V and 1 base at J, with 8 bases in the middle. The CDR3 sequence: CACRAGTDTQYF. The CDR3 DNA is TGTGCCTGCCGGGCAGGCACAGATACGCAGTATTTT.

The chain's CDR3 is CASSFGHRDSYEQYF. CDR3 in DNA: TGCGCCAGCAGTTTTGGGCACAGGGACAGTTACGAGCAGTACTTC. The chain employs TRBV5-1 and TRBJ2-7, with 7 bases that match TRBD1. CDR1 is SGHRS and CDR2 is YFSETQ in the germline V gene. The trim removed 5 bases at V and 4 bases at J, leaving 12 bases unmatched. The CDR3 is made up of 15 amino acids. The entire variable domain, with the rest obtained from reference TRBV5-1 and TRBJ2-7, is as follows: KAGVTQTPRYLIKTRGQQVTLSCSPISGHRSVSWYQQTPGQGLQFLFEYFSETQRNKGNFPGRFSGRQFSNSRSEMNVSTLELGDSALYLCASSFGHRDSYEQYFGPGTRLTVT.

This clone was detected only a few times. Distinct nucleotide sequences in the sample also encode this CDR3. In DNA, the CDR3 is TGTGCCAGCAGCCCGGGGGGAGTCGGTGGCTACACCTTC. Its protein product is CASSPGGVGGYTF. The gene calls are TRBV6-5 and TRBJ1-2, with D possibly being TRBD1 (5 bases). This CDR3 is built from 13 residues. V was shortened by 6 bases and J by 7 bases, with 15 bases between the two germline ends. CDR1 is MNHEY, CDR2 SVGAGI, per germline.

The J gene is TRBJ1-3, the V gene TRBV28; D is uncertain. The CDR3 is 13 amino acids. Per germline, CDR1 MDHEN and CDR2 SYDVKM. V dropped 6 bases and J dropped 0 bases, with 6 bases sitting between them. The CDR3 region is CASRPGSGNTIYF. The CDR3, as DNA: TGTGCCAGCAGGCCTGGCTCTGGAAACACCATATATTTT.

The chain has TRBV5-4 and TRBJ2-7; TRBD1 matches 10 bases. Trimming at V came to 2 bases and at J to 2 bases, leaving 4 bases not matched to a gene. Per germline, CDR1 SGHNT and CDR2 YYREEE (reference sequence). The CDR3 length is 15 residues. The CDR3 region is CASSFPGTGAYEQYF. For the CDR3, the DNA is TGTGCCAGCAGCTTTCCCGGGACAGGGGCCTACGAGCAGTACTTC.

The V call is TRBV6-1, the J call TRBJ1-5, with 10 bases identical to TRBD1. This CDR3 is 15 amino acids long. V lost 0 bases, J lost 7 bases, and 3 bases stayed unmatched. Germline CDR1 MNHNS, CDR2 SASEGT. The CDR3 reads CASSEAGQGRQPQHF. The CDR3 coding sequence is TGTGCCAGCAGTGAAGCGGGACAGGGGAGACAGCCCCAGCATTTT.

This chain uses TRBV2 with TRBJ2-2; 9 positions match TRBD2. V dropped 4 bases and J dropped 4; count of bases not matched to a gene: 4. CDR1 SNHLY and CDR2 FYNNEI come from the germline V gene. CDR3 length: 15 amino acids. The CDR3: CASSAGLAGTGELFF. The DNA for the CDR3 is TGTGCCAGCAGTGCGGGACTAGCTGGCACCGGGGAGCTGTTTTTT. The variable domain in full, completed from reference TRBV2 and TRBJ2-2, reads EPEVTQTPSHQVTQMGQEVILRCVPISNHLYFYWYRQILGQKVEFLVSFYNNEISEKSEIFDDQFSVERPDGSNFTLKIRSTKLEDSAMYFCASSAGLAGTGELFFGEGSRLTVL.

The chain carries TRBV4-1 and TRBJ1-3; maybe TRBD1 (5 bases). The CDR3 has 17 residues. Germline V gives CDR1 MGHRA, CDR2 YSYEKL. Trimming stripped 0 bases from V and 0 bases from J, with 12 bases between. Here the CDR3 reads CASSQDTGLPSGNTIYF. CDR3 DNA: TGCGCCAGCAGCCAAGATACGGGACTCCCCTCTGGAAACACCATATATTTT.

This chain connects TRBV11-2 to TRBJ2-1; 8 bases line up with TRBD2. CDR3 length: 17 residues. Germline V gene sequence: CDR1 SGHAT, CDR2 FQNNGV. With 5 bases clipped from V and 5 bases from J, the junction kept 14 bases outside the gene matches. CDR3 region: CASSQPWGRAGDNEQFF. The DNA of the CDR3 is TGTGCCAGCAGCCAACCATGGGGCCGAGCGGGGGACAATGAGCAGTTCTTC.